A selection of T cell receptor beta chains follows, all from one sample in a study of T cell changes during pregnancy in multiple sclerosis. Profiling relied on immunoSEQ multiplex PCR, and the TCRdb table lists in-frame clones only, not all of them. Here the sample spans some 61,000 clones, around 90% being singletons. Sequencing was performed on peripheral blood, taken in the second trimester of pregnancy. The receptors were sampled from a female donor with multiple sclerosis, enrolled in a pregnancy study. CDR3s include the opening cysteine and the closing phenylalanine or tryptophan. D genes are given only for firm matches. Expanded clones are given a class, and other clones once, few, many or no size at all.

j_gene	d_gene	abundance	v_gene	CDR3aa	CDR3nt
TRBJ2-6	-	-	TRBV19	CASSMLQGLLSGANVLTF	TGTGCCAGTAGTATGTTGCAGGGGCTTCTCTCTGGGGCCAACGTCCTGACTTTC
TRBJ2-7	TRBD2	once	TRBV9	CASSPAGGAYEQYF	TGTGCCAGCAGCCCCGCGGGGGGGGCCTACGAGCAGTACTTC
TRBJ1-3	-	-	TRBV6-5	CASQQGVAGNTIYF	TGTGCCAGCCAACAGGGAGTCGCTGGAAACACCATATATTTT
TRBJ2-5	-	-	TRBV20-1	CSANSKETQYF	TGCAGTGCAAACTCGAAAGAGACCCAGTACTTC
TRBJ1-1	TRBD1	-	TRBV19	CASSARQGVGTMNTEAFF	TGTGCCAGTAGTGCCCGACAGGGAGTCGGTACTATGAACACTGAAGCTTTCTTT
TRBJ1-5	-	-	TRBV7-8	CASSLGQTRHPQHF	TGTGCCAGCAGCTTAGGGCAGACGAGGCACCCCCAGCATTTT
TRBJ2-7	-	-	TRBV7-2	CASSPSLARAYEQYF	TGTGCCAGCAGCCCATCGCTCGCGCGGGCCTACGAGCAGTACTTC
TRBJ1-4	-	-	TRBV7-3	CASSFDRLGEKLFF	TGTGCCAGCAGCTTCGACAGGCTGGGGGAAAAACTGTTTTTT
TRBJ2-5	-	-	TRBV7-3	CASSITRDPPGAQYF	TGTGCCAGCAGCATAACCCGGGACCCACCGGGAGCCCAGTACTTC
TRBJ2-7	-	few	TRBV6-6	CASARGGSYEQYF	TGTGCCAGCGCGAGGGGGGGGAGCTACGAGCAGTACTTC
TRBJ2-7	TRBD2	-	TRBV4-2	CASSHRRLADAPIYEQYF	TGTGCCAGCAGCCATAGGAGACTAGCGGACGCCCCCATCTACGAGCAGTACTTC
TRBJ1-5	TRBD1	-	TRBV6-6	CASSLTGDDQPQHF	TGTGCCAGCAGTTTGACAGGGGATGATCAGCCCCAGCATTTT
TRBJ2-3	TRBD2	-	TRBV6-5	CASSYGTSGTDTQYF	TGTGCCAGCAGTTACGGGACTAGCGGCACAGATACGCAGTATTTT
TRBJ2-1	TRBD2	-	TRBV4-3	CASSQERGGMVEQFF	TGCGCCAGCAGCCAAGAACGGGGGGGAATGGTTGAGCAGTTCTTC
TRBJ1-2	-	-	TRBV4-3	CASSQEVAWSFYGYTF	TGCGCCAGCAGCCAAGAGGTTGCGTGGTCTTTCTATGGCTACACCTTC
TRBJ2-1	-	-	TRBV6-5	CARQTNNEQFF	TGTGCCAGACAGACAAACAATGAGCAGTTCTTC
TRBJ1-2	TRBD1	-	TRBV30	CAWRETGGGSGYTF	TGTGCCTGGAGAGAAACAGGGGGGGGGTCTGGCTACACCTTC
TRBJ1-1	TRBD1	once	TRBV18	CASSPPQGAVKAFF	TGTGCCAGCTCACCACCGCAGGGGGCGGTTAAAGCTTTCTTT
TRBJ2-2	TRBD2	-	TRBV6-1	CASSAWTGGVSANTGELFF	TGTGCCAGCAGTGCTTGGACGGGAGGTGTATCCGCGAACACCGGGGAGCTGTTTTTT
TRBJ1-1	-	-	TRBV4-1	CASSLLDQYAEAFF	TGCGCCAGCAGCCTCCTAGACCAGTACGCTGAAGCTTTCTTT
TRBJ1-5	TRBD1	once	TRBV18	CASSLGTDSNQPQHF	TGTGCCAGCTCACTAGGGACAGATAGCAATCAGCCCCAGCATTTT
TRBJ1-1	-	-	TRBV5-4	CASSLEGFGAFF	TGTGCCAGCAGCTTGGAGGGGTTCGGTGCTTTCTTT
TRBJ2-1	-	-	TRBV18	CASSLDRYNEQFF	TGTGCCAGCTCACTAGACAGATACAATGAGCAGTTCTTC
TRBJ1-4	TRBD1	-	TRBV4-3	CASSQDLVTGWPEKLFF	TGCGCCAGCAGCCAAGACTTGGTGACAGGGTGGCCTGAAAAACTGTTTTTT
TRBJ1-6	-	-	TRBV18	CASSPNGQYNSPLHF	TGTGCCAGCTCGCCTAACGGACAATATAATTCACCCCTCCACTTT
TRBJ1-6	-	-	TRBV9	CASSAGNSPLHF	TGTGCCAGCAGCGCAGGGAATTCACCCCTCCACTTT
TRBJ1-6	-	-	TRBV21-1	CASSKDRGSSYNSPLHF	TGTGCCAGCAGCAAAGATCGGGGGTCTTCCTATAATTCACCCCTCCACTTT
TRBJ1-2	-	-	TRBV19	CASKMAGLFGYTF	TGTGCCAGTAAAATGGCAGGACTTTTTGGCTACACCTTC
TRBJ1-1	TRBD1	once	TRBV2	CASSVETGGTEAFF	TGTGCCAGCAGTGTAGAGACAGGGGGTACTGAAGCTTTCTTT
TRBJ1-5	-	few	TRBV19	CASSIDSIGGDYNQPQHF	TGTGCCAGTAGTATAGATTCTATTGGAGGAGACTACAATCAGCCCCAGCATTTT
TRBJ2-1	-	-	TRBV4-3	CASSQEGGYSRSEQFF	TGCGCCAGCAGCCAAGAGGGTGGTTATAGCAGAAGTGAGCAGTTCTTC
TRBJ2-3	TRBD2	-	TRBV19	CASSGLAGSDTQYF	TGTGCCAGTAGTGGACTAGCGGGGTCAGATACGCAGTATTTT
TRBJ2-1	TRBD2	-	TRBV19	CASTSRGLAKAEQFF	TGTGCCAGTACTTCCCGGGGACTAGCCAAGGCTGAGCAGTTCTTC
TRBJ2-7	TRBD2	-	TRBV4-3	CASSQSLAGSLSYEQYF	TGCGCCAGCAGCCAAAGTCTAGCGGGGTCGCTCTCCTACGAGCAGTACTTC
TRBJ2-7	-	-	TRBV6-5	CASRPQTAGLYEQYF	TGTGCCAGCAGACCTCAGACGGCGGGACTCTACGAGCAGTACTTC
TRBJ2-1	TRBD1	-	TRBV7-2	CASTGGNEQFF	TGTGCCAGCACAGGGGGCAATGAGCAGTTCTTC
TRBJ2-1	TRBD1	-	TRBV19	CASSIGTDEQFF	TGTGCCAGTAGTATCGGGACAGATGAGCAGTTCTTC
TRBJ2-7	TRBD1	-	TRBV7-2	CASSLDRGSSEQYF	TGTGCCAGCAGCTTAGACAGGGGGAGTAGCGAGCAGTACTTC
TRBJ1-1	-	-	TRBV19	CASSIVGENTEAFF	TGTGCCAGTAGTATAGTAGGGGAGAACACTGAAGCTTTCTTT
TRBJ1-2	-	-	TRBV5-8	CASSLRGGTGYTF	TGTGCCAGCAGCCTTCGCGGGGGCACGGGCTACACCTTC
TRBJ1-2	TRBD1	once	TRBV5-4	CASSPGTGGGNYGYTF	TGTGCCAGCAGCCCAGGGACAGGTGGTGGTAACTATGGCTACACCTTC
TRBJ2-1	TRBD1	-	TRBV7-2	CASSLGGGTGALNEQFF	TGTGCCAGCAGCTTAGGGGGGGGGACAGGGGCCCTCAATGAGCAGTTCTTC
TRBJ2-1	TRBD2	-	TRBV2	CASGSVAGGPSSYNEQFF	TGTGCCAGCGGGAGCGTGGCGGGGGGCCCTAGCTCCTACAATGAGCAGTTCTTC
TRBJ1-1	TRBD1	few	TRBV19	CASSRQGNTEAFF	TGTGCCAGTAGTAGACAGGGGAACACTGAAGCTTTCTTT
TRBJ1-6	-	few	TRBV7-2	CASSSPYDNSPLHF	TGTGCCAGCAGCTCCCCTTATGATAATTCACCCCTCCACTTT
TRBJ2-7	TRBD1	-	TRBV9	CASSVGVVYRGHYEQYF	TGTGCCAGCAGCGTAGGTGTCGTGTACAGGGGCCACTACGAGCAGTACTTC
TRBJ1-5	-	-	TRBV27	CASSLGRAQPQHF	TGTGCCAGCAGTTTGGGCAGGGCTCAGCCCCAGCATTTT
TRBJ1-1	TRBD1	-	TRBV7-3	CASSRQGGTEAFF	TGTGCCAGCAGTCGACAGGGGGGGACTGAAGCTTTCTTT
TRBJ1-4	-	-	TRBV9	CASSAGGEKLFF	TGTGCCAGCAGTGCCGGGGGTGAAAAACTGTTTTTT
TRBJ2-1	-	-	TRBV6-5	CARPRGGQSYNEQFF	TGTGCCAGACCCCGGGGGGGACAGTCCTACAATGAGCAGTTCTTC
TRBJ2-7	TRBD1	once	TRBV30	CAWSPGQGAREQYF	TGTGCCTGGAGCCCGGGACAGGGGGCAAGGGAGCAGTACTTC
TRBJ2-5	-	-	TRBV29-1	CSVEDPWAQGRRRETQYF	TGCAGCGTTGAAGATCCTTGGGCCCAGGGGCGGAGGAGAGAGACCCAGTACTTC
TRBJ1-2	-	-	TRBV7-8	CASSTGFFNYGYTF	TGTGCCAGCAGCACAGGATTCTTCAACTATGGCTACACCTTC
TRBJ2-7	-	-	TRBV4-1	CASSQGSGTGSEQYF	TGCGCCAGCAGCCAAGGTAGCGGGACAGGGAGTGAGCAGTACTTC
TRBJ1-1	-	few	TRBV5-1	CASSPQDRVNTEAFF	TGCGCCAGCAGCCCCCAAGACAGAGTGAACACTGAAGCTTTCTTT
TRBJ2-7	TRBD1	few	TRBV4-3	CASSQERGPYEQYF	TGCGCCAGCAGCCAAGAGAGGGGGCCCTACGAGCAGTACTTC
TRBJ2-7	TRBD2	-	TRBV10-3	CAIGTSGGSAYEQYF	TGTGCCATCGGGACTAGCGGGGGTTCCGCCTACGAGCAGTACTTC
TRBJ2-7	-	-	TRBV6-5	CASSSAGTEGGEQYF	TGTGCCAGCAGTTCCGCCGGGACAGAGGGGGGCGAGCAGTACTTC